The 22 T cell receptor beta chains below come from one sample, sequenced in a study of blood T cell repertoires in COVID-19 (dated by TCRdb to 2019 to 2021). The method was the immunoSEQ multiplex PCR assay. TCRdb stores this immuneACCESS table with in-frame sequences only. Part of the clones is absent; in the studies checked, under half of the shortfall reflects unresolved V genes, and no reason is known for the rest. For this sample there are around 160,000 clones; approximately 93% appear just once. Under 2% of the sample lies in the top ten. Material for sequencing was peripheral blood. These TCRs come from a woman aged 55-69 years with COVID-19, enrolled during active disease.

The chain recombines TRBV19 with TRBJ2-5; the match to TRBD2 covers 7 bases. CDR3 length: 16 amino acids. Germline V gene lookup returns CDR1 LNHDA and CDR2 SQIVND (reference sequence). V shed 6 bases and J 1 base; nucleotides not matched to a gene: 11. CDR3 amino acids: CASSLLIAGAQETQYF. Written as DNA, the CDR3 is TGTGCCAGTAGCCTATTGATAGCGGGTGCCCAAGAGACCCAGTACTTC.

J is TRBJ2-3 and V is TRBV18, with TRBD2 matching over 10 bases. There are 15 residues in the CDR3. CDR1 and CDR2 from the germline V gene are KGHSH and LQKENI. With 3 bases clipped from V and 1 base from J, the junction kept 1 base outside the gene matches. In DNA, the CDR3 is TGTGCCAGCTCACCCGGGACTAGCGGCACAGATACGCAGTATTTT. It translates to CASSPGTSGTDTQYF.

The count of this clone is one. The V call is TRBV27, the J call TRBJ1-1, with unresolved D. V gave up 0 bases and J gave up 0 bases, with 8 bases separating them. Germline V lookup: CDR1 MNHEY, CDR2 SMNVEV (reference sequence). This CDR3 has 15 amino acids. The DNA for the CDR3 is TGTGCCAGCAGTTTATCGTGGCCGTTGAACACTGAAGCTTTCTTT. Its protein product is CASSLSWPLNTEAFF.

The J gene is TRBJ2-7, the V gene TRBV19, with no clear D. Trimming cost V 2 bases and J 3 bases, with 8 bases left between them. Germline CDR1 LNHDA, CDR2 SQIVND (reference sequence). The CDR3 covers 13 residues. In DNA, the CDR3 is TGTGCCAGTAGTATAAACGGTAACTACGAGCAGTACTTC. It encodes CASSINGNYEQYF.

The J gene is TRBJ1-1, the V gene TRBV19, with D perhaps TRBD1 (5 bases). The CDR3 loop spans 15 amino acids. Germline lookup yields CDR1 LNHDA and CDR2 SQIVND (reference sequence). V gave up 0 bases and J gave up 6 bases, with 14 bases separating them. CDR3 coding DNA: TGTGCCAGTAGTATAGATATAACCAGGGCAGCTGAAGCTTTCTTT. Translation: CASSIDITRAAEAFF. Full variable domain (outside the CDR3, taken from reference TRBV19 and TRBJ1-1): DGGITQSPKYLFRKEGQNVTLSCEQNLNHDAMYWYRQDPGQGLRLIYYSQIVNDFQKGDIAEGYSVSREKKESFPLTVTSAQKNPTAFYLCASSIDITRAAEAFFGQGTRLTVV.

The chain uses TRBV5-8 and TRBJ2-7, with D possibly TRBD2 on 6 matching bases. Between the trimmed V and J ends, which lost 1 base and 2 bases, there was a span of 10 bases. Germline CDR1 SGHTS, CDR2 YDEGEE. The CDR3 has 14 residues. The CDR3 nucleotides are TGTGCCAGCAGCTTGCTCGGGGGTCCCTACGAGCAGTACTTC. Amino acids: CASSLLGGPYEQYF.

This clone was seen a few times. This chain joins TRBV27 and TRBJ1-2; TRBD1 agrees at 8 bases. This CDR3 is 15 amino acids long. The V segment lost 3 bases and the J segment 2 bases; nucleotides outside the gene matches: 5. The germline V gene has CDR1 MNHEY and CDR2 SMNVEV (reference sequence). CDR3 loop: CASSFRGQVNYGYTF. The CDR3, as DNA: TGTGCCAGCAGTTTTAGGGGACAGGTGAACTATGGCTACACCTTC.

The CDR3 reads CASSPGQGRGYGYTF. Here the CDR3 DNA reads TGTGCCAGCAGCCCCGGACAGGGTCGGGGTTATGGCTACACCTTC. V gene TRBV2 combines with J gene TRBJ1-2; 8 bases align to TRBD1. Germline V gives CDR1 SNHLY, CDR2 FYNNEI. The CDR3 runs 15 residues. Losses at the gene ends were 6 bases for V and 5 bases for J; bases not matched to a gene: 11.

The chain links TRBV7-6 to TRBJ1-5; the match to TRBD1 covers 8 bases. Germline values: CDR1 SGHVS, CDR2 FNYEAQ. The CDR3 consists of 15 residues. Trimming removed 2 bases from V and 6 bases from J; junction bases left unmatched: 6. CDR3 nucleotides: TGTGCCAGCAGCTTAACGGACAGGGTGAGTCAGCCCCAGCATTTT. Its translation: CASSLTDRVSQPQHF.

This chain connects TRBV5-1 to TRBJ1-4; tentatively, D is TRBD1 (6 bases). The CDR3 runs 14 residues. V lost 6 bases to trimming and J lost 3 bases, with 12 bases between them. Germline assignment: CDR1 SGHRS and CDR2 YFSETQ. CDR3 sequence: CASTRDKSNEKLFF. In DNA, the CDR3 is TGCGCCAGCACTCGGGACAAGTCTAATGAAAAACTGTTTTTT. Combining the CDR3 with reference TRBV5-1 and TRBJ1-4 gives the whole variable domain KAGVTQTPRYLIKTRGQQVTLSCSPISGHRSVSWYQQTPGQGLQFLFEYFSETQRNKGNFPGRFSGRQFSNSRSEMNVSTLELGDSALYLCASTRDKSNEKLFFGSGTQLSVL.

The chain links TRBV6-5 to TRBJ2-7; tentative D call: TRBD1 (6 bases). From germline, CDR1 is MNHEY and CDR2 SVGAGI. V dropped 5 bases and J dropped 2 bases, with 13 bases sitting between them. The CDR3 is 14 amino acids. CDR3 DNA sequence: TGTGCCAGCAGTCTAAACAGGGACACCTACGAGCAGTACTTC. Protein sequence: CASSLNRDTYEQYF.

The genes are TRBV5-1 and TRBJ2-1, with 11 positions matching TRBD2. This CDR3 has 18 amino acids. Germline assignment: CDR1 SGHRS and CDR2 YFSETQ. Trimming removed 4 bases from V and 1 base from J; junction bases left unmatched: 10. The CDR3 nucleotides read TGCGCCAGCAGCAACTACCCCGGGACTAGCGGTTCCTACAATGAGCAGTTCTTC. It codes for CASSNYPGTSGSYNEQFF.

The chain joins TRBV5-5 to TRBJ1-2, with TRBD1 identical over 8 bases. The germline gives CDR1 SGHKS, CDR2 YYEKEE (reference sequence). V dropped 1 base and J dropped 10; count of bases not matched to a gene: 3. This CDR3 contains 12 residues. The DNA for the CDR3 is TGTGCCAGCAGCTTGAGGACAGGGACCTACACCTTC. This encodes CASSLRTGTYTF.

CDR3 in DNA: TGTGCCAGCAGCGCAAGACAGGGTACCTTTAGCACAGATACGCAGTATTTT. Protein sequence: CASSARQGTFSTDTQYF. This chain uses TRBV9 with TRBJ2-3; 7 nucleotides align to TRBD1. The V gene's germline CDR1 is SGDLS and CDR2 YYNGEE. The CDR3 has 17 amino acids. V gave up 3 bases and J gave up 0 bases; unmatched junction bases: 10. The whole variable domain, filled in from reference TRBV9 and TRBJ2-3, reads DSGVTQTPKHLITATGQRVTLRCSPRSGDLSVYWYQQSLDQGLQFLIQYYNGEERAKGNILERFSAQQFPDLHSELNLSSLELGDSALYFCASSARQGTFSTDTQYFGPGTRLTVL.

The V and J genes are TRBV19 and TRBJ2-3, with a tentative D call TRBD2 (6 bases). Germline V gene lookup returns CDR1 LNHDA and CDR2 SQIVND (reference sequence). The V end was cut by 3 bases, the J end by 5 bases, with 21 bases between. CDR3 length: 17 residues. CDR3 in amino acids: CASSIGVGRDDGDTQYF. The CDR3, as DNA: TGTGCCAGTAGTATCGGGGTGGGGCGGGACGATGGAGATACGCAGTATTTT.

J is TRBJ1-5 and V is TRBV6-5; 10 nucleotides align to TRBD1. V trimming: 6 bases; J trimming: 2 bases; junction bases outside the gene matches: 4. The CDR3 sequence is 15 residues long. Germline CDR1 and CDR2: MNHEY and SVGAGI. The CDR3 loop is CASSTGTGGNQPQHF. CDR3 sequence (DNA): TGTGCCAGCAGCACCGGGACAGGGGGCAATCAGCCCCAGCATTTT.

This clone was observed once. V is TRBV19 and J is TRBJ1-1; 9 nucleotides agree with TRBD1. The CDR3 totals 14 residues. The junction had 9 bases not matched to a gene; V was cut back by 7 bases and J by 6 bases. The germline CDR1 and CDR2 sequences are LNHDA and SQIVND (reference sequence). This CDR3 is CASIYTGGVSEAFF. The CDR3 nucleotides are TGTGCCAGTATTTACACAGGGGGCGTCTCTGAAGCTTTCTTT.

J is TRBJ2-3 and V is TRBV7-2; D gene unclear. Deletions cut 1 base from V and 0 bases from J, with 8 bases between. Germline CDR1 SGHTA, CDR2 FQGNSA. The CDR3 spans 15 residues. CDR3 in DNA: TGTGCCAGCAGCTTAGGGGCTTCTAGCACAGATACGCAGTATTTT. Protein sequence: CASSLGASSTDTQYF.

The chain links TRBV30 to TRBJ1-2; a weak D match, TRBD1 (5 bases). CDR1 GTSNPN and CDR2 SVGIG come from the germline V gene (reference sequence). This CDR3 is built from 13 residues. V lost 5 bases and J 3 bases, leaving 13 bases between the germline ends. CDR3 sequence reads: CAWETGTYYGYTF. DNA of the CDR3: TGTGCCTGGGAGACCGGGACTTACTATGGCTACACCTTC.

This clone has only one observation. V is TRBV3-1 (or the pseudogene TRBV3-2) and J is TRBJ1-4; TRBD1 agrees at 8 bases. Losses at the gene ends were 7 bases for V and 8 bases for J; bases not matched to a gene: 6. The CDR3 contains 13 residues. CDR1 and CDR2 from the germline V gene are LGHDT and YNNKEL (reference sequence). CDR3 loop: CASTPGGREKLFF. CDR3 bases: TGTGCCAGCACCCCAGGGGGCAGGGAAAAACTGTTTTTT.

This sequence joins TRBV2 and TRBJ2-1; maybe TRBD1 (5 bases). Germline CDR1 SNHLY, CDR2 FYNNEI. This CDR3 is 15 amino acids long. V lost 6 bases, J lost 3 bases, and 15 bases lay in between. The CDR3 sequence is CASRADSYGYNEQFF. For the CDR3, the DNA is TGTGCCAGCAGAGCTGACAGCTACGGCTACAATGAGCAGTTCTTC.

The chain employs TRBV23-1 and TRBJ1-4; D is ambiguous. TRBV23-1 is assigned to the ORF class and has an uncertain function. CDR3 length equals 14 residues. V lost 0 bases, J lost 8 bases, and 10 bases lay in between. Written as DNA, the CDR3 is TGCGCCAGCAGTCAATCGCCTACTCGGGAAAAACTGTTTTTT. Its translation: CASSQSPTREKLFF.